This T cell receptor (beta chain) emerged from a study of Ad26.COV2.S vaccination and SARS-CoV-2 variants. Findings and caveats of the study: Similar non-spike TCR breadth was observed in recipients of vaccine and of placebo.

Assay used: immunoSEQ multiplex PCR; TCRdb lists only in-frame clones, some missing. The table has roughly 700,000 clones, 70% to 90% seen once. Treatment denoted: approximately 18 received Ad26.COV2.S at low or high dose, single or two shots; roughly five received placebo; per-sample allocation not given. Samples came from day 63 after the first vaccine or placebo injection. The donor was a Boston adult aged 18-55 years. As to this clone: Its antigen remains unidentified.

Sequencing used peripheral blood, obtained in a trial of Ad26.COV2.S vaccine versus placebo. The clonotype was recovered from a person aged 18-60 years who received the Ad26.COV2.S COVID-19 vaccine or a placebo.

The CDR3 DNA sequence: TGTGCCAGCAGTCCAGGAGTGAACACTGAAGCTTTCTTT. Amino acid sequence: CASSPGVNTEAFF. The J gene is TRBJ1-1, the V gene TRBV19; D gene ambiguous. CDR1 and CDR2 (germline): LNHDA, SQIVND (reference sequence). V was cut by 9 bases and J by 0 bases, with 11 bases left in between. This CDR3 has 13 residues.